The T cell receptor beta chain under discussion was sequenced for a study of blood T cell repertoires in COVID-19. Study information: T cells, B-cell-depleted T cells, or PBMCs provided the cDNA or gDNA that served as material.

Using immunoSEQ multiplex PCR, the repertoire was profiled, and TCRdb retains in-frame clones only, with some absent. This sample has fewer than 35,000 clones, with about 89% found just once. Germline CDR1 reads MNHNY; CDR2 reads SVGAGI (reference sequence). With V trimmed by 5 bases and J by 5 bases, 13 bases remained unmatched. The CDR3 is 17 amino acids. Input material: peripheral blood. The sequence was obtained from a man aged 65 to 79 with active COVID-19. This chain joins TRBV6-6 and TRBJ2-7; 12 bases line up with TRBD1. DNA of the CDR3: TGTGCCAGCAGTCGGGACAGGGGGCGCGGGACCCTTGACGAGCAGTACTTC. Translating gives CASSRDRGRGTLDEQYF.